This is a list of T cell receptor beta chains from one sample in a study of PD-L1 blockade in urothelial cancer. This table comes from immunoSEQ multiplex PCR, and its TCRdb copy is limited to in-frame clones, with some not included. The repertoire consists of tens of thousands of clones, with about 90% occurring once and the leading ten covering roughly 1.6%. This specimen consisted of PBMCs, obtained around atezolizumab (anti-PD-L1) treatment. The receptors shown here come from a man in his sixties with urothelial cancer. CDR3s leave out the opening cysteine and the closing phenylalanine or tryptophan.

v_call: TRBV7-2
cdr3_aa: ASSLGPGVLYEQY

v_call: TRBV18
cdr3_aa: ASSPPSPGQGYYEQY

v_call: TRBV27
cdr3_aa: ASRKQGTVNIQY

v_call: TRBV5-1
cdr3_aa: ASSFGGLGGDEQF

v_call: TRBV14
cdr3_aa: ASRMSTSYNEQF

v_call: TRBV7-2
cdr3_aa: ASSSYRQGIAF

v_call: TRBV27
cdr3_aa: ASSLSSIRTGITDTQY

v_call: TRBV7-2
cdr3_aa: ASSSGGASYNSPLH

v_call: TRBV30
cdr3_aa: AWAGGGGMETQY

v_call: TRBV6-5
cdr3_aa: ASSYHPGQDYGYT

v_call: TRBV7-2
cdr3_aa: ASSLARPVQETQY

v_call: TRBV7-6
cdr3_aa: ASSLMSANTGELF

v_call: TRBV18
cdr3_aa: ASSQPGQGDTGELF

v_call: TRBV11-1
cdr3_aa: ASSRGGQGSYEQY

v_call: TRBV10-3
cdr3_aa: AISESTGTNTEAF

v_call: TRBV5-5
cdr3_aa: ASSFRDREPGYT

v_call: TRBV5-6
cdr3_aa: ASSYKDRGETQY

v_call: TRBV5-4
cdr3_aa: ASSFPPSGGGETQY

v_call: TRBV5-1
cdr3_aa: ASSLPTARTASSNEKLF

v_call: TRBV7-9
cdr3_aa: ASSETGGDYGYT

v_call: TRBV7-8
cdr3_aa: ASSRPVKAGGPYPTDTQY

v_call: TRBV5-6
cdr3_aa: ASSLVLGDTQY

v_call: TRBV4-3
cdr3_aa: ASSQEVRGLNYGYT